This T cell receptor (beta chain) was captured by sequencing in a study of beta chain features in type 1 diabetes. Study-wide results and caveats: Sequencing from cDNA could over-represent high-TCR-expressing cells. Shortening that was moderate but significant affected the TCRB CDR3s of Type 1 diabetes patients in all four CD4+ subsets. Any HLA effect on TCRB rearrangement was left unresolved by small sub-analyses.

TCRB transcripts that were expressed got sequenced, as all of the isolated RNA had been reverse transcribed. Data came from immunoSEQ multiplex PCR; TCRdb stores just in-frame clones and leaves some out. The sample consists of 120,000 to 150,000 clones, roughly an eighth of them appearing once. This clone was detected many times. The antigen is unknown. The source of this sequence is a young man with type 1 diabetes. Material: central memory CD4+ T cells from blood.

The CDR3: CATRQGRLTNEQFF. The DNA of the CDR3 is TGTGCCACCAGACAGGGGCGATTAACCAATGAGCAGTTCTTC. The chain couples TRBV19 to TRBJ2-1, with 8 bases that match TRBD1. This CDR3 spans 14 amino acids. With V trimmed by 10 bases and J by 6 bases, 11 bases remained unmatched. CDR1 is LNHDA, CDR2 SQIVND, per germline (reference sequence).